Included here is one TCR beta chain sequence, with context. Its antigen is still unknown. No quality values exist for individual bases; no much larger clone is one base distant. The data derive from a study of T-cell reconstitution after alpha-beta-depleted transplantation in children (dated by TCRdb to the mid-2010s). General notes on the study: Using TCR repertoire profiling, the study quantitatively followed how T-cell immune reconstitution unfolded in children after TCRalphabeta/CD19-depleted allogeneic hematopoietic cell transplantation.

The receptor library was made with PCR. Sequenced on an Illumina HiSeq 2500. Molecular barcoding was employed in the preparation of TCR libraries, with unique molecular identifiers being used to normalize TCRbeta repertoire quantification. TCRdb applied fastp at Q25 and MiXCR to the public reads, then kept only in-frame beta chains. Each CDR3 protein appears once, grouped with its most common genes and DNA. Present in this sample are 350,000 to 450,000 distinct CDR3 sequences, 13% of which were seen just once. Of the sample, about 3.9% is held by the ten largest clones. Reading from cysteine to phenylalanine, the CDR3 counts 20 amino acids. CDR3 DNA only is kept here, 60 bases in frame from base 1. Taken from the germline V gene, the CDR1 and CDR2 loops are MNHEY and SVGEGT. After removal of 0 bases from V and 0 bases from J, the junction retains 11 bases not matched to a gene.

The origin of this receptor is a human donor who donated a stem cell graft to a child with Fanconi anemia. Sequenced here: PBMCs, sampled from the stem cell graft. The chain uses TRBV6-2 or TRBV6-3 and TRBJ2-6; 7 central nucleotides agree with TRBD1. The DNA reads TGTGCCAGCAGTTACTCAGTACCCTGGGGACAGACCTCTGGGGCCAACGTCCTGACTTTC. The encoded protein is CASSYSVPWGQTSGANVLTF.